These T cell receptor beta chains were read from a single sample in a study of cytomegalovirus exposure and HLA in healthy donors. The assay was immunoSEQ multiplex PCR, and TCRdb's table has in-frame clones only and misses some. The specimen's table records roughly 64,000 clones. Sequenced material: PBMCs. The source of these receptors is a woman aged 18 to 35 in good health and CMV-seronegative. CDR3s include the opening cysteine and the closing phenylalanine or tryptophan. D genes are given only for firm matches.

j_call v_call d_call cdr3_nt cdr3_aa
TRBJ1-1 TRBV5-1 TRBD1 TGCGCCAGCAGCTTACCCGACAGGGTAACAGCTTTCTTT CASSLPDRVTAFF
TRBJ2-7 TRBV6-1 NA TGTGCCAGCAGTGAAGCGGGCCCCGGGGGAAGCTCCTACGAGCAGTACTTC CASSEAGPGGSSYEQYF
TRBJ1-2 TRBV25-1 NA TGTGCCAGCAGTGAATCAGCAGGAGGCGACTATGGCTACACCTTC CASSESAGGDYGYTF
TRBJ2-1 TRBV10-2 TRBD2 TGCGCCAGCAGGTTAGCGGGAGGAGGCCATGAGCAGTTCTTC CASRLAGGGHEQFF
TRBJ2-7 TRBV6-5 NA TGTGCCAGCAGTTATTACTCACTGGGCGCCACCTACGAGCAGTACTTC CASSYYSLGATYEQYF
TRBJ1-1 TRBV25-1 TRBD1 TGTGCCAGCAGTGCGGGGACAGTAAACACTGAAGCTTTCTTT CASSAGTVNTEAFF
TRBJ2-3 TRBV14 TRBD1 TGTGCCAGCAGCCATAGGTTCACCGGGACAGGGAGCACAGATACGCAGTATTTT CASSHRFTGTGSTDTQYF
TRBJ2-3 TRBV5-1 TRBD2 TGCGCCAGCAGCTTGGGACTAGCGGGCACAGATACGCAGTATTTT CASSLGLAGTDTQYF
TRBJ2-5 TRBV6-1 TRBD2 TGTGCCAGCAGTGAATTGGCGGGGGGGTCTGAGACCCAGTACTTC CASSELAGGSETQYF
TRBJ2-5 TRBV25-1 TRBD2 TGTGCCAGCAGTGGTCGCGGGGGGGCCTCCGAGACCCAGTACTTC CASSGRGGASETQYF
TRBJ2-1 TRBV6-4 NA TGTGCCAGCAGTGACTCGATGCGGGGGCCGATTAATGAGCAGTTCTTC CASSDSMRGPINEQFF
TRBJ1-1 TRBV23-1 NA TGCGCCAGCAGTCAAAGAAAGCGCCTCTTGAACACTGAAGCTTTCTTT CASSQRKRLLNTEAFF
TRBJ1-5 TRBV18 NA TGTGCCAGCTCACCGGACAGTAGACCTAATCAGCCCCAGCATTTT CASSPDSRPNQPQHF
TRBJ2-1 TRBV9 TRBD2 TGTGCCAGCAGCGTAGCCCCTAGCGGGGCCCTAAATGAGCAGTTCTTC CASSVAPSGALNEQFF
TRBJ2-7 TRBV4-1 NA TGCGCCAGCAGCCCCCGGGTGTTAGGCTACGAGCAGTACTTC CASSPRVLGYEQYF
TRBJ2-4 TRBV18 TRBD1 TGTGCCAGCTCACCACGGGTAGAGGGGGCTAAAGCCAAAAACATTCAGTACTTC CASSPRVEGAKAKNIQYF
TRBJ1-6 TRBV27 TRBD1 TGTGCCAGCAGTCGACAGGGTTTTAGCAATTCACCCCTCCACTTT CASSRQGFSNSPLHF
TRBJ1-1 TRBV7-9 TRBD1 TGTGCCAGCAGCTTGCTAGGGACAGGTACGAACACTGAAGCTTTCTTT CASSLLGTGTNTEAFF
TRBJ1-1 TRBV9 NA TGTGCCAGCAGCCACCTTCGGGGAGGCGGGGACACTGAAGCTTTCTTT CASSHLRGGGDTEAFF
TRBJ1-2 TRBV25-1 NA TGTGCCAGCAGTTCCCGAGAGGTTTTCCGTGGCTACACCTTC CASSSREVFRGYTF
TRBJ2-3 TRBV5-1 NA TGCGCCAGCAGCCCGATTAGGACTACCACAGATACGCAGTATTTT CASSPIRTTTDTQYF
TRBJ1-2 TRBV7-9 TRBD1 TGTGCCAGCAGCTCTACAGGGGGCAACTATGGCTACACCTTC CASSSTGGNYGYTF
TRBJ1-1 TRBV6-5 NA TGTGCCAGCAGCCTCGGGGGGGCCCTTGAAGCTTTCTTT CASSLGGALEAFF
TRBJ1-2 TRBV19 TRBD1 TGTGCCAGTAGTACGGGGGGGACAGGGGTCTTGTATGGCTACACCTTC CASSTGGTGVLYGYTF
TRBJ2-3 TRBV4-1 TRBD2 TGCGCCAGCAGCCGTGGACTAGCGGGAGGGTTCACTCACAGTCTCGATACGCAGTATTTT CASSRGLAGGFTHSLDTQYF
TRBJ2-7 TRBV5-5 TRBD1 TGTGCCAGCAGCCAGGACAGGTACGAGCAGTACTTC CASSQDRYEQYF
TRBJ1-4 TRBV7-7 TRBD1 TGTGCTAGCAGCTTAGGGGGCGCGGCTAATGAAAAACTGTTTTTT CASSLGGAANEKLFF
TRBJ1-1 TRBV5-1 NA TGCGCCAGCAGCCCAGAGGGGAACACTGAAGCTTTCTTT CASSPEGNTEAFF
TRBJ1-1 TRBV19 TRBD1 TGTGCCAGTGCACCGACAGGGGGCTTCACTGAAGCTTTCTTT CASAPTGGFTEAFF
TRBJ1-2 TRBV7-8 NA TGTGCCAGCAGCTTAGAGGACGGAGGAGATGGCTACACCTTC CASSLEDGGDGYTF
TRBJ1-2 TRBV28 NA TGTGCCAGCAGTTTTGCGGGGGGCAAGGATGGCTACACCTTC CASSFAGGKDGYTF
TRBJ1-3 TRBV11-3 NA TGTGCCAGCAGCTCGCCAAGGAGGGAACCTGGAAACACCATATATTTT CASSSPRREPGNTIYF
TRBJ1-5 TRBV6-1 NA TGTGCCAGCAGTGTGTTGACAGCAAACCTAAATCAGCCCCAGCATTTT CASSVLTANLNQPQHF
TRBJ2-5 TRBV29-1 NA TGCAGCGTTGAGTGGGGGGGCTCCCAGTACTTC CSVEWGGSQYF
TRBJ1-1 TRBV25-1 NA TGTGCCAGCAGTGAACCAGGGAACACTGAAGCTTTCTTT CASSEPGNTEAFF
TRBJ1-1 TRBV19 NA TGTGCCAGTAGTATGAGGGAGGGCACTGAAGCTTTCTTT CASSMREGTEAFF
TRBJ1-2 TRBV6-9 NA TGTGCCAGCAGCGCAGGGGATGACTATGGCTACACCTTC CASSAGDDYGYTF
TRBJ1-6 TRBV30 NA TGTGCCTGGAGTGGCGGGGGTGGGTCACCCCTCCACTTT CAWSGGGGSPLHF
TRBJ1-2 TRBV19 NA TGTGCCAGTAGTATAGTTGCGGGCACCTATGGCTACACCTTC CASSIVAGTYGYTF
TRBJ1-2 TRBV18 TRBD1 TGTGCCAGCTCAACCCCTCAGGGGGCGTACGGCTACACCTTC CASSTPQGAYGYTF
TRBJ2-3 TRBV5-1 TRBD2 TGCGCCAGCAGCTTACCGACTAGCGGGAGTGCAGATACGCAGTATTTT CASSLPTSGSADTQYF
TRBJ2-5 TRBV27 NA TGTGCCAGCAGCCGGGACCAAGAGACCCAGTACTTC CASSRDQETQYF
TRBJ2-7 TRBV18 NA TGTGCCAGCTCACTATCGGACTCGTTTTACGAGCAGTACTTC CASSLSDSFYEQYF
TRBJ1-1 TRBV4-1 NA TGCGCCAGCAGCCTTGCAGGGAAGGAGAACACTGAAGCTTTCTTT CASSLAGKENTEAFF
TRBJ1-1 TRBV28 TRBD1 TGTGCCACCACGACAGGGCACACTGAAGCTTTCTTT CATTTGHTEAFF
TRBJ2-7 TRBV7-8 NA TGTGCCAGCAGCCAGAGGGACTTAAGCCACGAGCAGTACTTC CASSQRDLSHEQYF
TRBJ1-3 TRBV7-9 TRBD1 TGTGCCAGCAGCTCCAGGGGGGGAAACACCATATATTTT CASSSRGGNTIYF
TRBJ2-7 TRBV7-8 NA TGTGCCAGCAGCTTAGCACGGACATCCACCTACGAGCAGTACTTC CASSLARTSTYEQYF
TRBJ2-7 TRBV5-1 TRBD1 TGCGCCAGCAGCTCGGGACAGGGGGTCGACGAGCAGTACTTC CASSSGQGVDEQYF
TRBJ1-1 TRBV5-1 TRBD1 TGCGCCAGCAGCTGGAGGGACAGGGGCACTGAAGCTTTCTTT CASSWRDRGTEAFF
TRBJ2-5 TRBV5-6 NA TGTGCCAGCAGCTTGGCCGAAGGACAGGAGACCCAGTACTTC CASSLAEGQETQYF
TRBJ1-4 TRBV5-4 NA TGTGCCAGCAGCTTAAGCGGGGTCGATGAAAAACTGTTTTTT CASSLSGVDEKLFF
TRBJ1-1 TRBV29-1 TRBD1 TGCTTAGTTGAAACCCAGGGGGGTTACATGAACACTGAAGCTTTCTTT CLVETQGGYMNTEAFF
TRBJ1-1 TRBV28 TRBD1 TGTGCCAGCAGTTCGGCGACAGGGATGGACACTGAAGCTTTCTTT CASSSATGMDTEAFF
TRBJ2-7 TRBV5-4 TRBD2 TGTGCCAGCAGGGAAGCGGGAGGGCCGAGGGAGCAGTACTTC CASREAGGPREQYF
TRBJ1-2 TRBV29-1 TRBD1 TGCAGCGTTGAAGATTTCCGGACAGGATTATACTATGGCTACACCTTC CSVEDFRTGLYYGYTF